This T cell receptor beta chain was profiled in a study of blood T cells in healthy people across ages. The CDR3 runs 16 residues. Next came a second PCR, run for about 7 to 12 cycles, which used a sample-barcoded 5' primer along with a J-beta primer mix. TCRdb reprocessed the 5' RACE reads with MiXCR, giving one entry per CDR3 protein. The sample has more than 1,400,000 distinct CDR3 sequences, 35% to 45% seen once. The chain links TRBV21-1 to TRBJ2-2; the table's D gene call, TRBD2, was not cross checked with the DNA. TRBV21-1 is tagged as a pseudogene. The sample comprised blood. The sequence was obtained from a woman aged 18-30 years in good health. CDR3 in amino acids: CASSKRLAGVFGELFF. The CDR3 nucleotides are TGTGCCAGCAGTAAGAGACTAGCGGGGGTGTTCGGGGAGCTGTTTTTT.